The source of this T cell receptor beta chain is a study of T cell responses to AZD1222 COVID-19 vaccine (dated by TCRdb to about 2021). Background for the entire study: Because spike-specific TCR depth and breadth did not differ between the two schedules, AZD1222 recipients who got a second dose at roughly 4 weeks were pooled with those who got a second dose at roughly 12 weeks. A total of roughly 240 trial participants underwent TCR sequencing, of whom about 210 received two doses of AZD1222 and 26 received two doses of the MenACWY control vaccine. Trial participants were enrolled by age into subgroups of 18-55, 56-69 and 70-plus years, and around 140, 26 and 57 TCR-sequenced participants, respectively, were included in these subgroups.

Per the publication, the time point label means: baseline before first vaccination. Samples from vaccinated people were obtained from the UK trials COV001 and COV002, which included a single-blind randomized controlled phase 2/3 trial of AZD1222 (ChAdOx1 nCoV-19) in healthy adults. For TCRbeta chain sequencing, PBMC samples were collected from trial participants at day 0 and at day 28 after the second dose. Worth noting for this clone: Its recognized antigen is unknown. No quality values exist for individual bases; no much larger clone is one base distant.

The CDR3 regions of human TCRbeta chains were analyzed by immunosequencing. In the paper's pipeline: TCRs in the repertoires were compared against a reference library of SARS-CoV-2-specific TCRs that had been generated with the MIRA antigen-specificity platform. Breadth was defined as the fraction of unique TCRs that were SARS-CoV-2-associated. Depth was defined as the fraction of total T cells that were SARS-CoV-2-associated. Using the MIRA data, each spike-specific TCR was mapped to the spike region that the TCR reacts to and placed in a CD4 or CD8 class. Log10-transformed breadth and depth values were compared by one-way ANOVA with Sidak's multiple comparisons tests. The immuneACCESS repertoire file appears here via TCRdb, limited to in-frame rearrangements. These files lack a portion of the clones; in checked studies, under half of the deficit traces to unresolved V genes, and the cause of the others is not known. The V and J calls and clone size were taken over from that table, and D and trimming were inferred from the DNA. This sample lists fewer than 120,000 clones; 70% to 90% were detected once. Around 3.3% of the sample is taken by the ten largest.

Per the germline V gene (reference sequence), GTSNPN is the CDR1 and SVGIG is the CDR2. V is shortened by 2 bases, J by 9 bases, and the region joining them spans 13 bases. The CDR3 numbers 12 residues from cysteine through phenylalanine. The kept DNA is CDR3 alone, 36 bases in frame from the first base. Beyond this particular receptor, the publication reports: After two AZD1222 doses, spike-specific TCR breadth and depth were significantly higher than at day 0 and than in MenACWY recipients. The whole spike protein was spanned by vaccine-associated CD4 TCRs, and dominant responses were seen in regions 160-218 and 743-854. Only a handful of AZD1222 recipients were SARS-CoV-2 seropositive at baseline, limiting conclusions about previously exposed vaccinees. Because no samples from the day 14 peak response were available, repertoires could be characterized only after the peak T cell response. Most participants were white British and females outnumbered males, and the authors suggested that clonal diversity may have been underestimated. Reportedly, almost half of the unique spike-specific TCRs recognized epitopes lying outside the regions that are mutated in the B.1.351 and B.1.1.7 variants. The 56-69-year group was small, and its depth increase did not reach significance, likely because of low power.

The sequence was obtained from an adult in good health. This sequence uses TRBV30 and TRBJ1-2; the D gene is not confidently resolved. The sequencing used peripheral blood, collected on day 0 of AZD1222 vaccination. The nucleotide sequence reads TGTGCCTGGAGTCGCCGACTTTATAGCTACACCTTC. It translates as CAWSRRLYSYTF.